This TCR beta chain was recorded in a study of OX40 agonist ivuxolimab in advanced cancers. Context from the whole study: Ivuxolimab was an agonistic, fully human IgG2 monoclonal antibody directed against OX40 (CD134), a costimulatory receptor. Intravenous ivuxolimab was administered to patients every 2 weeks at six dose levels: 0.01, 0.1, 0.3, 1.5, 3 and 10 mg/kg. Of the approximately 54 dose-escalation patients, hepatocellular carcinoma was present in about 20, melanoma in approximately 15, renal cell carcinoma in 9 and head and neck cancer in 9. In the dose-escalation cohort, approximately 83% of patients were male, and the mean age was around 65 years with a range of roughly 20 to 80. Patients were allowed to have had prior anti-PD-1, anti-PD-L1 or anti-CTLA-4 therapy, and 40% of the dose-escalation patients had been treated with checkpoint inhibitors. Three dose-escalation patients achieved partial responses, one with hepatocellular carcinoma and two with cutaneous melanoma. Peripheral TCRbeta sequencing aimed to test whether ivuxolimab altered TCR sequence diversity and caused clonal T-cell expansion. The paper covers the monotherapy dose-escalation part of the phase I ivuxolimab trial, which included N ≈ 52 patients.

The germline ends are 12 bases apart after V is trimmed by 2 bases and J by 0 bases. The CDR3 goes from the cysteine to the phenylalanine over 15 residues. This entry keeps only the CDR3 DNA: 45 bases, framed from base 1. CDR1 and CDR2, per the germline V gene (reference sequence), are SGHNT and YYREEE. Here is what the overall study found, with its caveats: At doses of 0.1 to 3.0 mg/kg, clonal expansion of both CD4+ and CD8+ T cells in blood was seen between baseline and week 6. In partial responders in the 0.1-3.0 mg/kg groups, normalized peripheral clonal expansion was found to be among the lowest, especially among CD8+ T cells. Low levels of normalized T-cell clonal expansion were also shown by some nonresponding patients. The antigen specificity of the clonally expanded peripheral T cells was not determined. After ivuxolimab, more expanded clones were found on average in CD8+ T cells than in CD4+ T cells.

Patients with autoimmune disease history or receiving systemic immunosuppression were excluded from the trial. Peripheral blood for TCR sequencing was drawn from every dose cohort at baseline, at cycle 4 day 1 and at cycle 7 day 1. Samples came from an open-label, multicenter, first-in-human phase I dose-escalation trial of ivuxolimab. Adults with locally advanced or metastatic melanoma, renal cell, hepatocellular, or head and neck squamous cell carcinoma were enrolled in the trial. Before TCR sequencing, CD4+ T cells and CD8+ T cells from peripheral blood were sorted into separate populations. In regard to this clone: What this receptor recognizes is not known. Per-base quality was not reported, and no clone a single base away is much larger than it.

Genomic DNA was isolated from the sorted cells so that the TCRbeta CDR3 region could be sequenced. TCRbeta CDR3 regions were sequenced using the immunoSEQ Assay. TCRdb re-hosts the immuneACCESS table, in-frame sequences only. Its copies lack some clones; in the studies checked, an unresolved V gene accounts for under half of them, and the cause for the rest is not known. This sample comprises just over 60,000 clones, 75% to 95% of them detected only once. The biggest ten clones account for roughly 13% of the sample. This specimen consisted of CD4+ or CD8+ T cells sorted from blood, obtained in a trial of the OX40 agonist ivuxolimab. This clonotype was sampled from an adult with an advanced solid tumor such as melanoma, head and neck, liver or kidney cancer. The rearranged chain carries TRBV5-4 and TRBJ2-7, with TRBD1 as a weak D call on 5 bases. The CDR3 sequence is CASSFSQARSYEQYF. The DNA sequence follows: TGTGCCAGCAGCTTCTCACAGGCACGCTCCTACGAGCAGTACTTC.